Described below is a single T cell receptor (beta chain) sequence and its context. Antigen specificity is unknown. Method: immunoSEQ multiplex PCR; TCRdb's copy keeps in-frame clones and lacks some. The table lists more than 6,500 clones, roughly 61% of them singletons. The CDR3 length is 14 residues. Germline trimming cut 6 bases from V and 6 bases from J; bases unmatched to any gene: 5. In germline, CDR1 is MNHEY, CDR2 SMNVEV (reference sequence). The data were obtained in a study of memory B cells and T cells in multiple sclerosis. Whole-study findings and limits: Compartments had unequal clone-set sizes, affecting shared clonotype counts.

What was sequenced was memory (CD45RO+) CD8+ T cells from blood. This TCR derives from a human donor with multiple sclerosis. The chain combines TRBV27 with TRBJ2-2, with 9 bases aligning to TRBD1. CDR3 coding DNA: TGTGCCAGCAGAATAACAGGGGGCTCCGGGGAGCTGTTTTTT. Translated: CASRITGGSGELFF.